This is a list of T cell receptor beta chains from one sample in a study of T-cell memory formation after mild COVID-19. TCRdb itself ran the 5' RACE reads through MiXCR, one entry per CDR3 protein. The profile shows fewer than 500,000 distinct CDR3 sequences, 20% to 25% of them singletons. Material: PBMCs or a T cell subset sorted from them (not recorded which). These receptors were collected from an adult woman who had mild COVID-19 (a few samples of this study predate the infection). Cell type and time point are not known. CDR3s include the opening cysteine and the closing phenylalanine or tryptophan. The order of the fields is V gene, J gene, clone size, D gene, CDR3 length, CDR3 protein, CDR3 DNA. The D gene is left open where the match is weak. Clone size is shown for a subset of rows, as once, few, many or a class of expanded clone.

TRBV24-1	TRBJ2-1	-	-	14	CATSSLAKLNEQFF	TGTGCCACCAGTAGCCTAGCGAAGTTAAATGAGCAGTTCTTC
TRBV20-1	TRBJ2-4	-	-	15	CSAAETGVVENIQYF	TGCAGTGCTGCCGAAACGGGGGTGGTAGAAAACATTCAGTACTTC
TRBV12-3/TRBV12-4	TRBJ2-2	-	TRBD2	15	CASSLGLAGPGELFF	TGTGCCAGCAGTTTAGGGCTAGCGGGCCCGGGGGAGCTGTTTTTT
TRBV3-1	TRBJ1-1	few	TRBD1	14	CASTRQGRHTEAFF	TGTGCCAGCACCCGACAGGGGAGGCACACTGAAGCTTTCTTT
TRBV5-1	TRBJ2-5	-	TRBD1	17	CASSLGTGDATWETQYF	TGCGCCAGCAGCTTGGGGACAGGAGACGCGACCTGGGAGACCCAGTACTTC
TRBV3-1	TRBJ2-7	-	TRBD2	15	CASSEGLAGAYEQYF	TGTGCCAGCAGCGAGGGACTAGCGGGAGCCTACGAGCAGTACTTC
TRBV29-1	TRBJ1-3	-	-	14	CSVDFTGAGNTIYF	TGCAGCGTTGACTTCACAGGAGCTGGAAACACCATATATTTT
TRBV11-3	TRBJ2-1	few	-	18	CASSSRSGIVSSYNEQFF	TGTGCCAGCAGCTCCCGTTCGGGAATCGTAAGCTCCTACAATGAGCAGTTCTTC
TRBV5-6	TRBJ1-4	-	-	16	CASSSGVGDRGEKLFF	TGTGCCAGCAGCTCAGGGGTCGGGGACCGGGGGGAAAAACTGTTTTTT
TRBV19	TRBJ1-1	-	-	14	CASSTIRGPTEAFF	TGTGCCAGTAGTACCATCCGGGGGCCTACTGAAGCTTTCTTT
TRBV12-3/TRBV12-4	TRBJ2-4	few	TRBD2	14	CASSPSGGGNIQYF	TGTGCCAGCAGTCCTAGCGGGGGGGGGAACATTCAGTACTTC
TRBV11-3	TRBJ2-7	few	TRBD1	19	CASSLGETGGLAENDEQYF	TGTGCCAGCAGCTTAGGAGAGACAGGGGGTCTAGCGGAAAACGACGAGCAGTACTTC
TRBV7-3	TRBJ2-7	few	-	16	CASSLGPGNRRDEQYF	TGTGCCAGCAGCTTAGGCCCGGGAAACCGAAGAGACGAGCAGTACTTC
TRBV20-1	TRBJ2-7	few	TRBD2	13	CSGGPSGGYEQYF	TGCAGCGGGGGCCCTAGCGGGGGCTACGAGCAGTACTTC
TRBV7-2	TRBJ2-1	few	TRBD1	14	CASSLSDRVGEQFF	TGTGCCAGCAGCTTATCGGACAGGGTTGGTGAGCAGTTCTTC
TRBV24-1	TRBJ2-1	-	TRBD2	14	CATQKQGLAREQFF	TGTGCCACCCAAAAACAGGGACTAGCGAGGGAGCAGTTCTTC